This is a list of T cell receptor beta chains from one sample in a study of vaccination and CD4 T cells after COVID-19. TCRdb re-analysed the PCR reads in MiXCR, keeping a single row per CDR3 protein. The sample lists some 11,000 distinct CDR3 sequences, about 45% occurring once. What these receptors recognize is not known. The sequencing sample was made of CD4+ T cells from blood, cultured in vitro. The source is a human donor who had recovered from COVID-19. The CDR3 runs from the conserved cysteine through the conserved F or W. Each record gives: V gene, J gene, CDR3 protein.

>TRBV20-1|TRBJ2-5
CSANLGLAGAFETQYF
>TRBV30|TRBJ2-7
CAWSGPPTGVAGEQYF
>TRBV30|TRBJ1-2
CAWSVGIYGYTF
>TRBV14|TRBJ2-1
CASSQALAGRSYNEQFF
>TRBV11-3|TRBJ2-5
CASSPTGTPGGETQYF
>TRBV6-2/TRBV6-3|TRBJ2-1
CASRGDSGSFYNEQFF
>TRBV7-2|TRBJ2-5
CASSAHRLAGGLETQYF
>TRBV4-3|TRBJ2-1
CASSQDGTGGYNEQFF
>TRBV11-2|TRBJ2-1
CASSLATGGGIYNEQFF
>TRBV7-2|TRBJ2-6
CASSWDRGAGANVLTF
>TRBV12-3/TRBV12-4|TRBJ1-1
CASSLAGSRDRRGAFF
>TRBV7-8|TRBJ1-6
CASSLVAGGTWNSPLHF
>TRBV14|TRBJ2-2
CASSQDRAGELFF
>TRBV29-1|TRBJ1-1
CSVWDRGTEAFF
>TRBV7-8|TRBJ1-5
CASSLGQALNQPQHF
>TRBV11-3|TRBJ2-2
CASSLVGLAGGPDTGELFF
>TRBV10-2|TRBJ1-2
CASSRQGDYGYTF
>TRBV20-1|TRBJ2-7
CSARDKTSSYEQYF
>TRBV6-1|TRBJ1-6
CASSARSDRRPYNSPLHF
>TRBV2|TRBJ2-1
CASNRDLYNEQFF
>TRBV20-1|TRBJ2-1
CSATRPGRANNEQFF
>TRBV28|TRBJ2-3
CASSSLWDRGTDTQYF
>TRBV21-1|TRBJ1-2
CASSRILTGSLFGYTF
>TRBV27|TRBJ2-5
CASRGIRGAQETQYF
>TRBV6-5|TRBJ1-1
CASSYRYWRNTEAFF
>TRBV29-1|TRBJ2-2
CSVVTGGINTGELFF
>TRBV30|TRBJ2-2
CAWSNGYQIIRELFF
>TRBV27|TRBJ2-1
CASSPVSGRAIPNEQFF
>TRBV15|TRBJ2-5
CATSTRTGLRQETQYF
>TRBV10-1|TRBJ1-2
CAGGCLGGYTF
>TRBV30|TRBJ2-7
CAWSVRGREQYF
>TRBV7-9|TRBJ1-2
CASSLAGRPAEGIYGYTF
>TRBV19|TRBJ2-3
CASSSQSGREPDTQYF
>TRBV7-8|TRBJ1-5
CASSYSRGGYQPQHF
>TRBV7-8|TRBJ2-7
CASSLGLTVPYEQYF
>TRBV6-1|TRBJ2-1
CASSEGRMFEQFF
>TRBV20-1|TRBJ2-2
CSARSGRGTGELFF
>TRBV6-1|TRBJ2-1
CASRDRSAVGEQFF
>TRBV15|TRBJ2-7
CATSRAGGPYEQYF
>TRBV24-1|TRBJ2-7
CATSDPKGVRHEQYF
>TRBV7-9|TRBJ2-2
CASSLDTGAGELFF
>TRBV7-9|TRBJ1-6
CASTTGPGLYNSPLHF
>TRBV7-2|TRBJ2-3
CASSLVGTQGDTQYF
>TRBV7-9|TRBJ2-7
CASSRIGTGVYEQYF
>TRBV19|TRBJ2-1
CASRTSGRMDEQFF
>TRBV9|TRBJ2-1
CASSRTARGIVYNEQFF
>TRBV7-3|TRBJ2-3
CASSLGWTSGMDTQYF
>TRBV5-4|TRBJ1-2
CASSSGSGQGYTF
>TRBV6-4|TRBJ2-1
CASSERSGAGYEQFF
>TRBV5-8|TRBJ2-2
CASSSGSSGELFF
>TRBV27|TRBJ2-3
CASSNPLPGLAGVSEADTQYF
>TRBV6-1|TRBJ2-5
CASSRGLAGVGEETQYF